This T cell receptor (beta chain) is from a study of beta chain features in type 1 diabetes. CDR1 MDHEN and CDR2 SYDVKM come from the germline V gene. V dropped 6 bases and J dropped 5 bases, with 19 bases sitting between them. CDR3 size: 15 residues. Sort purity for all populations was recorded as exceeding 98%. Details on this clone: Its antigen is as yet unknown.

Study-wide results and limits: Significant though moderate, a shortening of TCRB CDR3s appeared in all four CD4+ subsets of Type 1 diabetes patients.

The investigators reverse transcribed all of the isolated RNA, so they sequenced expressed TCRB transcripts. For naive, central memory and regulatory T cell samples, reads averaged roughly 3.7 million. TCRdb's copy holds only in-frame clones and misses some; the assay was immunoSEQ multiplex PCR. This table holds some 640,000 clones, roughly an eighth found once. This rearrangement joins TRBV28 to TRBJ1-1, with TRBD1 as a possible D gene (5 bases). What was sequenced was naive CD4+ T cells from blood. The source is a man aged 18-30 years with type 1 diabetes. The CDR3 sequence is CASRPNWGGRTEAFF. The CDR3, as DNA: TGTGCCAGCAGACCCAACTGGGGCGGCCGAACTGAAGCTTTCTTT.